Detailed here is one T cell receptor (beta chain). The source of the sample is a study of T cell changes during pregnancy in multiple sclerosis. CDR1 and CDR2 from the germline V gene are SGHTA and FQGTGA. The V segment lost 3 bases and the J segment 3 bases; nucleotides outside the gene matches: 7. There are 16 residues in the CDR3. Clones were read by immunoSEQ multiplex PCR, and TCRdb kept only the in-frame ones, dropping some. The table has around 110,000 clones, around 93% seen once; the top ten hold more than 0.65%. The specimen comprised peripheral blood, sampled in the third trimester of pregnancy. The receptor's source is a female donor in good health, enrolled as a control in a pregnancy study. This chain uses TRBV7-3 with TRBJ2-2; 7 nucleotides agree with TRBD2. The CDR3 DNA reads TGTGCCAGCAGCTTTTTAGTACGGGGGGACACCGGGGAGCTGTTTTTT. Protein product: CASSFLVRGDTGELFF.